One sample yielded the 19 T cell receptor beta chains listed below, sequenced in a study of graft-versus-host responses after intestinal transplantation. Sequenced by immunoSEQ multiplex PCR; TCRdb stores in-frame clones only, minus some. Of approximately 70,000 clones in the sample, roughly 89% were seen once. Here the sequenced sample was bone marrow, taken roughly 110 weeks after intestinal transplantation. These receptors all stem from a human patient who received an intestinal transplant, so some T cells may come from the graft donor.

The genes are TRBV6-5 and TRBJ2-1; no definite D call. The CDR3 length is 12 residues. V shed 5 bases and J shed 6 bases, with 8 bases lying between them. Germline V lookup: CDR1 MNHEY, CDR2 SVGAGI. The CDR3 bases are TGTGCCAGCAGTGAATTCCTCAATGAGCAGTTCTTC. It specifies CASSEFLNEQFF.

The chain employs TRBV28 and TRBJ2-7; 11 bases line up with TRBD1. CDR3 length: 15 residues. Germline-derived CDR1 and CDR2 are MDHEN and SYDVKM. V shed 5 bases and J 5 bases; nucleotides not matched to a gene: 8. The CDR3 loop reads CASSLWTGGHDEQYF. CDR3 DNA sequence: TGTGCCAGCAGTCTGTGGACAGGGGGCCACGACGAGCAGTACTTC.

The chain uses TRBV5-1 and TRBJ2-1, with unresolved D. The germline gives CDR1 SGHRS, CDR2 YFSETQ. The length of the CDR3 is 15 residues. Trimming cost V 6 bases and J 8 bases, with 21 bases left between them. CDR3 DNA sequence: TGCGCCAGCATCCCGACTCCCGGAGTTGCAGATGAGCAGTTCTTC. It is translated as CASIPTPGVADEQFF.

V and J are TRBV11-2 and TRBJ2-5; D uncertain. Trimming shortened V by 5 bases and J by 4 bases, and 11 bases separated the two germline ends. Germline lookup yields CDR1 SGHAT and CDR2 FQNNGV. This CDR3 is 13 amino acids long. The CDR3 DNA reads TGTGCCAGCAGCCAGCTCCGAGGAGAGACCCAGTACTTC. Translated, it gives CASSQLRGETQYF.

The chain has TRBV9 and TRBJ1-3; D is uncertain. Trimming shortened V by 4 bases and J by 2 bases, and 13 bases separated the two germline ends. This CDR3 is built from 15 residues. Germline assignment: CDR1 SGDLS and CDR2 YYNGEE. Written as DNA, the CDR3 is TGTGCCAGCAGCACCCCGACATTGGCTGGAAACACCATATATTTT. Its translation is CASSTPTLAGNTIYF.

The gene calls are TRBV4-1 and TRBJ2-6; D gene unclear. The V end lost 0 bases, the J end lost 0 bases, and 12 bases lay between the germline ends. CDR1 is MGHRA, CDR2 YSYEKL, per germline. The CDR3 is made up of 18 amino acids. DNA for the CDR3: TGCGCCAGCAGCCAAGATTTTCGATTGAACTCTGGGGCCAACGTCCTGACTTTC. Protein sequence: CASSQDFRLNSGANVLTF.

This clone appeared a single time. The chain carries TRBV2 and TRBJ2-7, with unresolved D. This CDR3 contains 14 residues. Per germline, CDR1 SNHLY and CDR2 FYNNEI. V was clipped by 3 bases and J by 1 base, with 10 bases between them. CDR3 nucleotides: TGTGCCAGCAGTGATTCGAATAGGTCCTACGAGCAGTACTTC. Translating it yields CASSDSNRSYEQYF.

The chain links TRBV9 to TRBJ1-2, with D maybe TRBD1 (6 bases). The V gene lost 3 bases and the J gene lost 8 bases, with 11 bases spanning the gap. Germline loops: CDR1 SGDLS, CDR2 YYNGEE. CDR3 length: 12 residues. The CDR3 region is CASSGQGSGYTF. CDR3 DNA sequence: TGTGCCAGCAGCGGCCAGGGGTCGGGCTACACCTTC.

The chain recombines TRBV7-9 with TRBJ1-4; 9 bases are a match to TRBD1. The V gene end was trimmed by 3 bases and the J gene end by 8 bases; junction bases not matched to a gene: 4. Germline loops: CDR1 SEHNR, CDR2 FQNEAQ (reference sequence). This CDR3 contains 14 residues. The CDR3 bases are TGTGCCAGCAGCTTTAAAGGACAGGGGGAAAAACTGTTTTTT. This sequence encodes CASSFKGQGEKLFF. Complete variable domain (other parts from reference TRBV7-9 and TRBJ1-4): DTGVSQNPRHKITKRGQNVTFRCDPISEHNRLYWYRQTLGQGPEFLTYFQNEAQLEKSRLLSDRFSAERPKGSFSTLEIQRTEQGDSAMYLCASSFKGQGEKLFFGSGTQLSVL.

This clone has only a few counts. The V gene is TRBV5-6, the J gene TRBJ2-7; 8 nucleotides line up with TRBD2. Germline loops: CDR1 SGHDT, CDR2 YYEEEE. The CDR3 has 17 amino acids. The trim removed 0 bases at V and 2 bases at J, leaving 10 bases unmatched. The CDR3 sequence: CASSLAAGAGGTYEQYF. The CDR3 DNA reads TGTGCCAGCAGCTTGGCCGCAGGGGCGGGGGGTACCTACGAGCAGTACTTC.

This chain connects TRBV5-1 to TRBJ1-1, with a tentative D call TRBD1 (6 bases). Germline V gene data show CDR1 as SGHRS and CDR2 as YFSETQ. The CDR3 loop spans 14 amino acids. V lost 7 bases to trimming and J lost 1 base, with 14 bases between them. In DNA, the CDR3 is TGCGCCAGCTCCGTGGACAGACCGAACACTGAAGCTTTCTTT. It specifies CASSVDRPNTEAFF.

The J gene is TRBJ2-7, the V gene TRBV5-6; possible D gene TRBD1, 6 bases. Trimming took off 0 bases at V and 4 bases at J, with 11 bases between the two ends. The V gene's germline CDR1 is SGHDT and CDR2 YYEEEE. The CDR3 loop spans 14 amino acids. CDR3 residues: CASSLVYQGYEQYF. CDR3 nucleotide sequence: TGTGCCAGCAGCTTGGTATATCAGGGGTACGAGCAGTACTTC.

The chain links TRBV5-1 to TRBJ2-1; 12 bases are a match to TRBD1. From germline, CDR1 is SGHRS and CDR2 YFSETQ. CDR3 length equals 15 residues. V shed 9 bases, J shed 7 bases, and the junction held 11 bases outside the gene matches. The CDR3 reads CAIRAGTGGGNEQFF. In nucleotides, the CDR3 is TGCGCCATCCGCGCCGGGACAGGGGGCGGAAATGAGCAGTTCTTC. The full variable domain, with the rest looked up from reference TRBV5-1 and TRBJ2-1, is KAGVTQTPRYLIKTRGQQVTLSCSPISGHRSVSWYQQTPGQGLQFLFEYFSETQRNKGNFPGRFSGRQFSNSRSEMNVSTLELGDSALYLCAIRAGTGGGNEQFFGPGTRLTVL.

This clone occurred a few times. The gene calls are TRBV4-1 and TRBJ2-7; D gene uncertain. Germline lookup yields CDR1 MGHRA and CDR2 YSYEKL. The CDR3 has 11 amino acids. Trimming took 3 bases from V and 3 from J, leaving 3 bases between them. This CDR3 reads CASSHLYEQYF. In nucleotides, the CDR3 is TGCGCCAGCAGCCACCTCTACGAGCAGTACTTC.

The chain couples TRBV30 to TRBJ1-5; D possibly corresponds to TRBD1 (5 bases). Per the germline V gene, CDR1 is GTSNPN and CDR2 is SVGIG (reference sequence). Trimming shortened V by 1 base and J by 3 bases, and 7 bases separated the two germline ends. The length of the CDR3 is 13 residues. The CDR3 DNA sequence: TGTGCCTGGAGTGGACAGATCAATCAGCCCCAGCATTTT. Translated: CAWSGQINQPQHF.

V is TRBV7-9 and J is TRBJ2-5; 9 nucleotides match TRBD2. The V gene's germline CDR1 is SEHNR and CDR2 FQNEAQ (reference sequence). CDR3 length: 14 amino acids. V shed 5 bases and J 1 base; nucleotides not matched to a gene: 2. CDR3 amino acids: CASSHSGGQETQYF. As DNA, the CDR3 is TGTGCCAGCAGCCATAGCGGGGGCCAAGAGACCCAGTACTTC.

The chain carries TRBV12-5 and TRBJ2-5; TRBD1 agrees at 7 bases. Germline CDR1 and CDR2: LGHNT and FRNRAP. This CDR3 has 15 amino acids. The V gene end was trimmed by 6 bases and the J gene end by 5 bases; junction bases not matched to a gene: 12. CDR3 sequence reads: CASGRPDRVAETQYF. CDR3 in DNA: TGTGCTAGTGGACGTCCCGACAGGGTTGCGGAGACCCAGTACTTC.

This clone appeared a few times. This chain connects TRBV19 to TRBJ1-5, with unresolved D. The CDR3 length is 14 residues. Trimming pared 3 bases from V and 1 base from J, leaving 7 bases between. CDR1 and CDR2 from the germline V gene are LNHDA and SQIVND (reference sequence). CDR3 loop: CASSIEGSNQPQHF. CDR3 DNA: TGTGCCAGTAGTATCGAGGGCAGCAATCAGCCCCAGCATTTT.

The V and J genes are TRBV6-5 and TRBJ2-1; D not certain. CDR1 and CDR2 from the germline V gene are MNHEY and SVGAGI. CDR3 length equals 15 residues. The ends were cut back, 6 bases at V and 0 bases at J, with 12 bases in the middle. This CDR3 reads CASRALLSSYNEQFF. The DNA for the CDR3 is TGTGCCAGCAGGGCACTCCTGAGCTCCTACAATGAGCAGTTCTTC.